Below, one TCR beta chain is given with its context. What it recognizes is unknown. All CD3G-deficient patients showed autoimmunity, more severe in two. This CDR3 region has 13 residues. Trimming stripped 2 bases from V and 5 bases from J, with 10 bases between. CDR1 is MDHEN and CDR2 is SYDVKM in the germline V gene. This sample is drawn from a study of regulatory T cells. General study points: In patients, unique TRB V-J pairs were restricted and V/J usage skewed, especially in Tregs. In CD3G-deficient patients, conventional CD4+ T cells were enriched for hydrophobic CDR3 residues at positions 6 and 7.

The primer mix had 52 TRBV and 13 TRBJ primers. The data were produced by immunoSEQ multiplex PCR, yet TCRdb's version contains in-frame clones alone and is incomplete. The data contain about 34,000 clones, more than 85% of them singletons. The source is a child aged 2 to 9 with CD3G deficiency. Material for sequencing was conventional CD4+ T cells sorted from blood. The J gene is TRBJ2-7, the V gene TRBV28, with D perhaps TRBD1 or TRBD2 (5 bases each). This CDR3 reads CASSLGGADEQYF. In DNA, the CDR3 is TGTGCCAGCAGTTTAGGGGGAGCGGACGAGCAGTACTTC.